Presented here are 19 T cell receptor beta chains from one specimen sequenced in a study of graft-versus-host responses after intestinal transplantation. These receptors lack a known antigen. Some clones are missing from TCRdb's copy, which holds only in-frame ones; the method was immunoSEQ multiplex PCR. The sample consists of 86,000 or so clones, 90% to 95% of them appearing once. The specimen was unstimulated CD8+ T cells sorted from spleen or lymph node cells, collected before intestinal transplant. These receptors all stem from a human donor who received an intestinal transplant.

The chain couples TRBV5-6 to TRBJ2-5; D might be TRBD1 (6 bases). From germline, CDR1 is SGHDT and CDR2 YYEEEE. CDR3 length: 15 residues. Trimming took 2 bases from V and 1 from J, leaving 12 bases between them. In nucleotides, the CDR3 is TGTGCCAGCAGCTTACGGCAGGGGCCCCAAGAGACCCAGTACTTC. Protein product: CASSLRQGPQETQYF.

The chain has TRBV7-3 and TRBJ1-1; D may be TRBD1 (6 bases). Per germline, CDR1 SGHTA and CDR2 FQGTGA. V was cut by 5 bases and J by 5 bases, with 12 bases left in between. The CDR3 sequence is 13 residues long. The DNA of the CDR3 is TGTGCCAGCAGCCTAAGAGGGGGTACTGAAGCTTTCTTT. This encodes CASSLRGGTEAFF.

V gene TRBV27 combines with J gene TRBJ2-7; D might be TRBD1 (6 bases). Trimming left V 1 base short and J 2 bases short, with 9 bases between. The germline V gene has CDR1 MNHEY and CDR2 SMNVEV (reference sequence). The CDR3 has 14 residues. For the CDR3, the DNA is TGTGCCAGCAGTTTATATGACAGGCCCTACGAGCAGTACTTC. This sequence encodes CASSLYDRPYEQYF.

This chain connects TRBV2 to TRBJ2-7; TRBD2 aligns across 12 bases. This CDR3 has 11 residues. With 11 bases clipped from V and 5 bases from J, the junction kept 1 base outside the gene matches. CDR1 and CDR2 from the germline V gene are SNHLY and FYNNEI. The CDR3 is CARTSGNEQYF. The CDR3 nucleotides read TGTGCCCGGACTAGCGGGAACGAGCAGTACTTC.

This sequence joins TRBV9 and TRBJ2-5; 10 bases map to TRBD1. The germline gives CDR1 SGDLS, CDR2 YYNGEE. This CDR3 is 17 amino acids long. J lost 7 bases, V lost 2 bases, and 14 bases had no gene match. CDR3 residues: CASSVRMGTGAVGTQYF. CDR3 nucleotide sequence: TGTGCCAGCAGCGTCCGGATGGGGACAGGGGCCGTCGGGACCCAGTACTTC.

The CDR3 region is CASSRDRGGNEQFF. CDR3 DNA sequence: TGTGCCAGCAGTCGGGACAGGGGGGGCAATGAGCAGTTCTTC. V is TRBV28 and J is TRBJ2-1, with 11 bases identical to TRBD1. The germline V gene encodes CDR1 MDHEN and CDR2 SYDVKM. Trimming took 5 bases from V and 6 from J; bases not matched to a gene: 3. This CDR3 is 14 amino acids long.

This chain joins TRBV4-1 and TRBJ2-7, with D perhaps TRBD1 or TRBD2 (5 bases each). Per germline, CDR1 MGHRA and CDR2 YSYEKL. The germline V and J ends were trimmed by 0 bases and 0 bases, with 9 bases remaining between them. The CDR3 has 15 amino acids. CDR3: CASSQDLGTSYEQYF. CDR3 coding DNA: TGCGCCAGCAGCCAAGATTTGGGGACCTCCTACGAGCAGTACTTC.

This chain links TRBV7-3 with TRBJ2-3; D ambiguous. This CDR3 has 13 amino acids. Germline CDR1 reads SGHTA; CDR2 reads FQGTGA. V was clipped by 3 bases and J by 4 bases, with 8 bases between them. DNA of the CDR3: TGTGCCAGCAGCTTTTTAGGGTCAGATACGCAGTATTTT. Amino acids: CASSFLGSDTQYF.

The CDR3 sequence: CASSLTGFYEQYF. The CDR3 region has the DNA TGTGCCAGCAGTTTGACAGGGTTCTACGAGCAGTACTTC. This chain uses TRBV6-1 with TRBJ2-7; 7 bases are a match to TRBD1. The ends lost 5 bases at V and 3 bases at J; junction bases unmatched: 4. In germline, CDR1 is MNHNS, CDR2 SASEGT. This CDR3 has 13 amino acids.

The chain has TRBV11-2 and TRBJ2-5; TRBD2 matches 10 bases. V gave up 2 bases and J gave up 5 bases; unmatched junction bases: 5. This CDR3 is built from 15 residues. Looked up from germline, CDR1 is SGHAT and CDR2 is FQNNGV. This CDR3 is CASSLWTSGGETQYF. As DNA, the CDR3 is TGTGCCAGCAGCTTATGGACTAGCGGTGGGGAGACCCAGTACTTC. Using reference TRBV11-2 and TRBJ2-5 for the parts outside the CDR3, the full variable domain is EAGVAQSPRYKIIEKRQSVAFWCNPISGHATLYWYQQILGQGPKLLIQFQNNGVVDDSQLPKDRFSAERLKGVDSTLKIQPAKLEDSAVYLCASSLWTSGGETQYFGPGTRLLVL.

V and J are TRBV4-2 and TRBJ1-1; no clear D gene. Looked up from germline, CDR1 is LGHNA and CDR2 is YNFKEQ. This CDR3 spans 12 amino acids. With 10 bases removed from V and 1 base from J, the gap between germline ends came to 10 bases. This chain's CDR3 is CATGLGNTEAFF. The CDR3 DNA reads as TGTGCCACCGGACTAGGGAACACTGAAGCTTTCTTT.

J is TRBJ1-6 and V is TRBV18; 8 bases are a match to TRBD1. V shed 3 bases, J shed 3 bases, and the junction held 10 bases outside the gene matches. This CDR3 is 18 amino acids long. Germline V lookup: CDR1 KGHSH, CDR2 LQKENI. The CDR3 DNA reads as TGTGCCAGCTCACCCACCGAGCGGACAGGGTACTATAATTCACCCCTCCACTTT. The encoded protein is CASSPTERTGYYNSPLHF.

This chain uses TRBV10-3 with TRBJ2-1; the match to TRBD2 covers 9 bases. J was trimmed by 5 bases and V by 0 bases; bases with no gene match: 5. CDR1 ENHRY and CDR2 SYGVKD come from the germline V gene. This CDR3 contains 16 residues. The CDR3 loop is CAISESLAGGNNEQFF. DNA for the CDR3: TGTGCCATCAGTGAGTCTCTGGCGGGAGGGAACAATGAGCAGTTCTTC.

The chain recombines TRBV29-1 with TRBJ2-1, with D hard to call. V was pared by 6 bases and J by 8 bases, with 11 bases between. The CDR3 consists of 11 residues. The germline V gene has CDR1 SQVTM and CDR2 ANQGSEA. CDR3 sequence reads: CSVVYFDEQFF. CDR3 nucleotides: TGCAGCGTCGTATATTTTGATGAGCAGTTCTTC.

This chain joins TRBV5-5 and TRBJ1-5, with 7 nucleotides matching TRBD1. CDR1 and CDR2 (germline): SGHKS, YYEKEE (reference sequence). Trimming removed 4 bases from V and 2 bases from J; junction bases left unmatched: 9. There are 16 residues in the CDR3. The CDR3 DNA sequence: TGTGCCAGCAGCCTGACAGGGAGGCACGGCAATCAGCCCCAGCATTTT. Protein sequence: CASSLTGRHGNQPQHF.

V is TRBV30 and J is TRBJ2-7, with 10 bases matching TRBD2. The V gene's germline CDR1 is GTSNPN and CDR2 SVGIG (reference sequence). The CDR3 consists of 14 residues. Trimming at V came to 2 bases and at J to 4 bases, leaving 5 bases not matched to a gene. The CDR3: CAWSLAGVSYEQYF. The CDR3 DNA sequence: TGTGCCTGGAGTCTAGCGGGAGTCTCTTACGAGCAGTACTTC.

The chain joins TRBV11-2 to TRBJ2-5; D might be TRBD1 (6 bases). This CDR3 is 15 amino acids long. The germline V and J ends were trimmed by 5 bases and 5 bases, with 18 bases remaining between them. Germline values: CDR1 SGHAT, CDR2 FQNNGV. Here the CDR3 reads CASSDPGTTGETQYF. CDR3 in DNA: TGTGCCAGCAGCGACCCCGGGACAACGGGCGAGACCCAGTACTTC.

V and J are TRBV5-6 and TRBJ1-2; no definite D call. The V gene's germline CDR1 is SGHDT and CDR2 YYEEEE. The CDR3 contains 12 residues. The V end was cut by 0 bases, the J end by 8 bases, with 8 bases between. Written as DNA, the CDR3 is TGTGCCAGCAGCTTGGTTCGAGGGGGCTACACCTTC. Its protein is CASSLVRGGYTF.

Here the CDR3 DNA reads TGTGCCACCAGCTCCGGTGACGGGGTCGAGCAGTACTTC. Translating it yields CATSSGDGVEQYF. This chain uses TRBV15 with TRBJ2-7; perhaps TRBD2 as D (5 bases). With 5 bases removed from V and 6 bases from J, the gap between germline ends came to 14 bases. The germline CDR1 and CDR2 sequences are LNHNV and YYDKDF (reference sequence). The CDR3 is 13 residues long.